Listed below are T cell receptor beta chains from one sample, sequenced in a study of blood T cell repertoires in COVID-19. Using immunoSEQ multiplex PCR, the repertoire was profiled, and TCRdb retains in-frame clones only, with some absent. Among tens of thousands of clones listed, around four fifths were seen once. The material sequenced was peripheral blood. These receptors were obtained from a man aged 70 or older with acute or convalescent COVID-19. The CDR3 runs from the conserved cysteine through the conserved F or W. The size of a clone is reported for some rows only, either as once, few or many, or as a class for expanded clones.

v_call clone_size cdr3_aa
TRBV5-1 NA CASSLQGTEETQYF
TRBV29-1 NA CSVGVSGGGTDTQYF
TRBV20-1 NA CSASGTGTLNTGELFF
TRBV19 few CASSDLRTTVTIYF
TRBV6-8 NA CASSRQTEAFF
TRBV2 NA CASNQDREISGNTIYF
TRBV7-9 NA CASSLTGANYGYTF
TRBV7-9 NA CASSLQDSTEAFF
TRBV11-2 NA CASSPRWGGYNEQFF
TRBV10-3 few CAISRDRFYEQYF
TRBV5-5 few CASSSLGGSSPLHF
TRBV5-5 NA CASSLAPSSYNEQFF
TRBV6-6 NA CASSYGAENTEAFF
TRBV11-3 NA CARRGGDLPEGNQPQHF
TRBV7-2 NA CASSLAQATSGNTIYF
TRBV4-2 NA CASSQAWARKNTGELFF
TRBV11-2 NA CASSLRQASESPLHF
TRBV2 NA CASPAGTGGLDGYTF
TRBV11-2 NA CASSPRSGGTNTGELFF
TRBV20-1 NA CSASLGGALEETQYF
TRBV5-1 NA CASSPGAGQETQYF
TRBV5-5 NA CASSRLLQGYEQYF
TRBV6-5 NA CASSSGQTQETQYF
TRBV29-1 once CSVGYDRGKVGYTF
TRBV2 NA CATVDGGETQYF
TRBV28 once CASSTTPGQGETQYF
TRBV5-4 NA CASSPMGAGGYTF
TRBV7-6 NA CASSLAGQPSSYEQYF
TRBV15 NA CATSRGVAEFKQFF
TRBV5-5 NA CASSLKARGKNNSPLHF
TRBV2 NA CASSIIRGSGDTQYF
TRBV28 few CASSPMGGAGNTIYF
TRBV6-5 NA CASRRGTGSYEQYF
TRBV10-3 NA CAISENRGETQYF
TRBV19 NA CASRVPGQGKFSNQPQHF
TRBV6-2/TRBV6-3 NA CASSFRGAEQFF
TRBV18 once CASSTAGQGYQPQHF
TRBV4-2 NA CASSQPRTSGGRPFNIQYF
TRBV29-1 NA CSVADSSGANVLTF
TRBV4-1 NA CASSPFRDSEAFF
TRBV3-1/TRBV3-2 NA CASSQDRGETQYF
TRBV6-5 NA CASSYSEAPGNTIYF
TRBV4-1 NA CASSPTRGLYEQYF
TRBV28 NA CASKSGGFDTGELFF
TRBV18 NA CASSTQEGNQPQHF
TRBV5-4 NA CASSDNRVAADTQYF
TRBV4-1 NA CASSQEPWSGGFGANVLTF
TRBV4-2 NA CASSQPGTSHNEQFF
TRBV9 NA CASSASGGAGNEQFF
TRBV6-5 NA CASSDRGSLDTEAFF
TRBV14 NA CASSQRIQGVGIGNQPQHF
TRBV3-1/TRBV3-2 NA CASRSRSAQETQYF
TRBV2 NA CASSPFYGYTF
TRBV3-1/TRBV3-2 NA CASSQSGGRGNQPQHF
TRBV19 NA CATSLGQYSGNTIYF